Included here is one TCR beta chain sequence, with context. The target antigen is unknown. Being one base from a much bigger clone, this may be a read error. Germline V CDR1 and CDR2: MGHRA, YSYEKL. The CDR3 is 16 residues long. This sample is drawn from a study of CD8+CD57+ T cells in acquired aplastic anemia. Study in general: Sorted cells (CD4+ and CD8+) yielded DNA amounts that averaged approximately 3.1 ug. Study-level points and caveats: CD8+ Simpson's diversity showed no significant patient-control difference. Overlap between patients and controls comprised twenty-nine CD8+ CDR3 sequences.

Genomic DNA, serving as template, underwent TCR beta VDJ and CDR3 profiling. TCRdb recomputed calls from the reads with MiXCR, one row per CDR3 protein. The table records about 290,000 distinct CDR3 sequences, about three fifths of them present only once. Patients picked for sequencing had shown CD8+CD57+ cell expansion detected by flow cytometry. Every one of the patients had aplastic anemia (severe, acquired). The TCR was taken from a human donor with aplastic anemia. V is TRBV4-1 and J is TRBJ2-3; 11 bases map to TRBD2. Specimen: sorted CD4+, CD8+, or CD8+CD57+ T cells (not recorded which) from PBMCs. CDR3 DNA sequence: TGCGCCAGCAGCCCTAGCGGGGGGACGGCGGCAGATACGCGGTATTTT. This codes for CASSPSGGTAADTRYF.